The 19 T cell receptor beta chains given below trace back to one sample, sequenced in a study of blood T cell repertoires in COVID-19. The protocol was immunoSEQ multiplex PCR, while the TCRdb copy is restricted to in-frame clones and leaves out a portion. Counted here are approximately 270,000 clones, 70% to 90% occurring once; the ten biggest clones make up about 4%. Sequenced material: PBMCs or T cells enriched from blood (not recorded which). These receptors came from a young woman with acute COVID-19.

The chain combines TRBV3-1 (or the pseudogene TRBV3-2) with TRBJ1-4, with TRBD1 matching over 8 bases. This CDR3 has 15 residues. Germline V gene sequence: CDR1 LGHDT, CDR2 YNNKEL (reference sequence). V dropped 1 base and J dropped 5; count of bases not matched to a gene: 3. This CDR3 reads CASSQARQGNEKLFF. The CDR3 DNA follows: TGTGCCAGCAGCCAAGCAAGACAGGGGAATGAAAAACTGTTTTTT.

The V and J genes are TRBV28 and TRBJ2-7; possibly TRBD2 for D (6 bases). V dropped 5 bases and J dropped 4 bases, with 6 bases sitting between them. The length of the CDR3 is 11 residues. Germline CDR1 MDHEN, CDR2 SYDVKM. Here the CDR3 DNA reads TGTGCCAGCAGTGGGAGGTACGAGCAGTACTTC. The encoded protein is CASSGRYEQYF.

CDR3 sequence (DNA): TGTGCCAGCAGCCCGCTAGCGGGGGGCGACGAGCAGTACTTC. It yields the protein CASSPLAGGDEQYF. This chain joins TRBV7-9 and TRBJ2-7, with TRBD2 matching over 11 bases. Germline lookup yields CDR1 SEHNR and CDR2 FQNEAQ (reference sequence). J gave up 5 bases and V 5 bases, and 5 bases lay outside the gene matches. CDR3 size: 14 residues.

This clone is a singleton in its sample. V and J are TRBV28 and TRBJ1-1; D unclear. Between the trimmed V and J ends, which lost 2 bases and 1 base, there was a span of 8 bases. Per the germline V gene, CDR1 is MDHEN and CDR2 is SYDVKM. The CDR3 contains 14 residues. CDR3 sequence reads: CASSLDTENTEAFF. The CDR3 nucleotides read TGTGCCAGCAGTTTAGACACGGAGAACACTGAAGCTTTCTTT.

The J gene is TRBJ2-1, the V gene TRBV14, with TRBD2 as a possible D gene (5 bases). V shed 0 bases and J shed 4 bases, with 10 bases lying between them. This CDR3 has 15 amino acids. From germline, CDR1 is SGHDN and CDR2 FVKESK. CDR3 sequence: CASSQELEGYNEQFF. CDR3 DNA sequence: TGTGCCAGCAGCCAAGAATTAGAGGGTTACAATGAGCAGTTCTTC.

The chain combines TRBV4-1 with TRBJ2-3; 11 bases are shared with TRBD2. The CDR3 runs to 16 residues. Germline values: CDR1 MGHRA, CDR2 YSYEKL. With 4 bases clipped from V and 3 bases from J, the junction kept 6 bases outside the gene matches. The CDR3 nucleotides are TGCGCCAGCAGCCGGGTACTAGCGGGAGTGACAGATACGCAGTATTTT. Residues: CASSRVLAGVTDTQYF.

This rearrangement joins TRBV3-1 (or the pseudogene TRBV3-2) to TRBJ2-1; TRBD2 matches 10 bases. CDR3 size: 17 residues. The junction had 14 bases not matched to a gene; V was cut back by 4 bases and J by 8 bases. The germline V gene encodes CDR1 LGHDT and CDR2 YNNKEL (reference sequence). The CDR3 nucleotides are TGTGCCAGCAGCCTCCCACCGGCTAGCGGGAGATGGGATGAGCAGTTCTTC. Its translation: CASSLPPASGRWDEQFF.

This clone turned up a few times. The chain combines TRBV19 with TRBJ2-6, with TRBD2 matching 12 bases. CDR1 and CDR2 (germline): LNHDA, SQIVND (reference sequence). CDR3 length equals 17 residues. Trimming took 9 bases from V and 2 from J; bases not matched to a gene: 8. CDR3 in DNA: TGTGCCAGCACGCAAGGGACTAGCGGGCCTGGGGCCAACGTCCTGACTTTC. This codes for CASTQGTSGPGANVLTF.

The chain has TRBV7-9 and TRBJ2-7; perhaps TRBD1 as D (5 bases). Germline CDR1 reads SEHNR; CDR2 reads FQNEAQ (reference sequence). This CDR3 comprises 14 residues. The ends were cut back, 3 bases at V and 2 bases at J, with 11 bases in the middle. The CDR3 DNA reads TGTGCCAGCAGCTTGTCAGGGTTCCCCTACGAGCAGTACTTC. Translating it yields CASSLSGFPYEQYF. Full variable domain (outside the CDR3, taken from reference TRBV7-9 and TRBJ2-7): DTGVSQNPRHKITKRGQNVTFRCDPISEHNRLYWYRQTLGQGPEFLTYFQNEAQLEKSRLLSDRFSAERPKGSFSTLEIQRTEQGDSAMYLCASSLSGFPYEQYFGPGTRLTVT.

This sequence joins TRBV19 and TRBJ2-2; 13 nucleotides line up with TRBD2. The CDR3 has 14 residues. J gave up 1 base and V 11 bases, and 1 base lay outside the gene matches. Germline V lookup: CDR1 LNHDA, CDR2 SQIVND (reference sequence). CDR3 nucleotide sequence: TGTGCCCGGACTAGCGGGAGGAACACCGGGGAGCTGTTTTTT. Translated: CARTSGRNTGELFF. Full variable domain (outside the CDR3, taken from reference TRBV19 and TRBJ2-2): DGGITQSPKYLFRKEGQNVTLSCEQNLNHDAMYWYRQDPGQGLRLIYYSQIVNDFQKGDIAEGYSVSREKKESFPLTVTSAQKNPTAFYLCARTSGRNTGELFFGEGSRLTVL.

CDR3 DNA: TGCGCCAGCAGCCAAGAGGTCAGGGACTATGGCTACACCTTC. As protein: CASSQEVRDYGYTF. J is TRBJ1-2 and V is TRBV4-3; a weak D match, TRBD1 (5 bases). The CDR3 is 14 residues long. Trimming took off 0 bases at V and 3 bases at J, with 8 bases between the two ends. In germline, CDR1 is LGHNA, CDR2 YSLEER.

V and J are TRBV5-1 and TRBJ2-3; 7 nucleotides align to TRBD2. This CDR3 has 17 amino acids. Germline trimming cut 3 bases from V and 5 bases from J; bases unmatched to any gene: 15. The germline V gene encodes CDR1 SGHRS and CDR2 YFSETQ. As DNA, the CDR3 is TGCGCCAGCAGCTCGACACCTAGCGGAGGGAAGGGAGATACGCAGTATTTT. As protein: CASSSTPSGGKGDTQYF.

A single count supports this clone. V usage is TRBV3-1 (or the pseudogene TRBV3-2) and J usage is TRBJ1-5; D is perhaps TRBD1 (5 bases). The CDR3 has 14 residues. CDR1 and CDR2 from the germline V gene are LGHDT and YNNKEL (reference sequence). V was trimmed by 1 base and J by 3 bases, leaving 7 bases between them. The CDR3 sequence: CASSQGQNNQPQHF. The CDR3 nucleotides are TGTGCCAGCAGCCAAGGACAGAACAATCAGCCCCAGCATTTT.

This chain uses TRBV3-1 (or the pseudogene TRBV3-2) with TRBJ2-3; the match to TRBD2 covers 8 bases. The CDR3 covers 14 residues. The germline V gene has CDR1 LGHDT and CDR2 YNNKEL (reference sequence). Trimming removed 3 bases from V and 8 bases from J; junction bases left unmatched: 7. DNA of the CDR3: TGTGCCAGCAGCCATCTCGAGACTAGCGCTACGCAGTATTTT. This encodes CASSHLETSATQYF.

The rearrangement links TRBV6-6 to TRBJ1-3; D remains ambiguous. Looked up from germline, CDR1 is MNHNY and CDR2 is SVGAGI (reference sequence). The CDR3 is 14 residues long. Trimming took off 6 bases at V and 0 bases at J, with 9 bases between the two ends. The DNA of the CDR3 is TGTGCCAGCAGCTCAGGTATCTCTGGAAACACCATATATTTT. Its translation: CASSSGISGNTIYF.

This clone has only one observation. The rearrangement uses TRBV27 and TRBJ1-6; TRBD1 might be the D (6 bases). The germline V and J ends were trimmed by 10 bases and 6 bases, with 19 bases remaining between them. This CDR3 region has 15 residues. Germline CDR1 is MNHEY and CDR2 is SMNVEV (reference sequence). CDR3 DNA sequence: TGTGCCACTAAGGGGGGGGGTATGAGTAATTCACCCCTCCACTTT. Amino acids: CATKGGGMSNSPLHF.

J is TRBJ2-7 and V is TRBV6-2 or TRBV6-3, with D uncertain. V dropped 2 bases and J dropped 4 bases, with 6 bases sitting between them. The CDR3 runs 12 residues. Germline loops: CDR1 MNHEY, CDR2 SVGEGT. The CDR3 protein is CASSYVRYEQYF. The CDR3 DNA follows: TGTGCCAGCAGTTACGTCCGTTACGAGCAGTACTTC.

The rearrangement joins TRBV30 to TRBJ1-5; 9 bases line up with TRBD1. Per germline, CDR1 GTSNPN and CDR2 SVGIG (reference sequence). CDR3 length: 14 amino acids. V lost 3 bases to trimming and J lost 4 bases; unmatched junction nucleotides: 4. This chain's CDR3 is CAWSLTGGNQPQHF. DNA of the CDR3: TGTGCCTGGAGCCTGACAGGGGGTAATCAGCCCCAGCATTTT.

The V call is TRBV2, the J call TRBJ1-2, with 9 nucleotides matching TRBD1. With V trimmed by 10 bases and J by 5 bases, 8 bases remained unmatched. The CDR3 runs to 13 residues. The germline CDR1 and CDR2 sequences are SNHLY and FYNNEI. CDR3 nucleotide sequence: TGTGCCACCGCATGGGACAGGGCATATGGCTACACCTTC. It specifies CATAWDRAYGYTF.